The entry below describes one TCR beta chain. Its target antigen remains unknown. The record has no base qualities; no much larger clone is one base away. The meaning of the sample's time point label: baseline before first vaccination. Samples from vaccinated people were obtained from the UK trials COV001 and COV002, which included a single-blind randomized controlled phase 2/3 trial of AZD1222 (ChAdOx1 nCoV-19) in healthy adults. For TCRbeta chain sequencing, PBMC samples were collected from trial participants at day 0 and at day 28 after the second dose. The data originate from a study of T cell responses to AZD1222 COVID-19 vaccine (dated by TCRdb to 2020 to 2023). Regarding the complete study: AZD1222 recipients with second doses at about 4 weeks or about 12 weeks were pooled, because spike-specific TCR depth and breadth did not differ between schedules. TCR sequencing was performed for some 250 trial participants, of whom 200 to 210 were given two doses of AZD1222 and around 25 were given two doses of MenACWY control vaccine. Trial participants were enrolled by age into subgroups of 18-55, 56-69 and 70-plus years, and approximately 150, 30 and 60 TCR-sequenced participants, respectively, were included in these subgroups.

The CDR3, from cysteine to phenylalanine, totals 14 residues. Of all the DNA, just the CDR3 is kept, 42 bases in frame from base 1. CDR1 and CDR2 were assigned from the germline V gene as SGDLS and YYNGEE. Germline trimming amounts to 6 bases on V and 7 bases on J, with 8 as the count of junction bases outside the gene matches. Study-level results and caveats: Most participants were white British and females outnumbered males, and the authors suggested that clonal diversity may have been underestimated. The 56-69-year group was small, and its depth increase did not reach significance, likely because of low power. CD4 TCRs associated with the vaccine covered the entire spike protein, and the dominant responses were in regions 160-218 and 743-854. Only 5 to 7 AZD1222 recipients were SARS-CoV-2 seropositive at baseline, limiting conclusions about previously exposed vaccinees. Because no day 14 peak-response samples were available, repertoires were characterized only after the peak T cell response. A significant rise in spike-specific TCR breadth and depth was observed after two AZD1222 doses relative to day 0 and relative to MenACWY recipients. Reportedly, almost half of the unique spike-specific TCRs recognized epitopes lying outside the regions that are mutated in the B.1.351 and B.1.1.7 variants.

The CDR3 regions of human TCRbeta chains were analyzed by immunosequencing. The original methods were these. TCRs in the repertoires were compared against a reference library of SARS-CoV-2-specific TCRs that had been generated with the MIRA antigen-specificity platform. Breadth was defined as the fraction of unique TCRs that were SARS-CoV-2-associated, and depth was defined as the fraction of total T cells that were SARS-CoV-2-associated. Each spike-specific TCR was assigned to its reactive spike region and to a CD4 or CD8 class using the MIRA data. Log10-transformed breadth and depth values were compared by one-way ANOVA with Sidak's multiple comparisons tests. TCRdb obtained this table from immuneACCESS and retained in-frame rearrangements with V and J assigned. These tables miss some clones; where compared with another copy, unresolved V genes account for less than half of the shortfall, and the remainder is unexplained. V and J calls and clone size are those listed in that table; D and trimming were worked out from the DNA. The sample table holds about 120,000 clones, of which just under 90% were seen once. The top ten hold more than 10% of the sample.

The rearrangement combines TRBV9 with TRBJ2-7; TRBD2 matches 12 bases in the middle. The sample consisted of peripheral blood, taken on day 0 of AZD1222 vaccination. The clonotype was recovered from an adult in good health. The base sequence is TGTGCCAGCAACCTAGCGGGAGGGCCGGGGGAGCAGTACTTC. It codes for CASNLAGGPGEQYF.